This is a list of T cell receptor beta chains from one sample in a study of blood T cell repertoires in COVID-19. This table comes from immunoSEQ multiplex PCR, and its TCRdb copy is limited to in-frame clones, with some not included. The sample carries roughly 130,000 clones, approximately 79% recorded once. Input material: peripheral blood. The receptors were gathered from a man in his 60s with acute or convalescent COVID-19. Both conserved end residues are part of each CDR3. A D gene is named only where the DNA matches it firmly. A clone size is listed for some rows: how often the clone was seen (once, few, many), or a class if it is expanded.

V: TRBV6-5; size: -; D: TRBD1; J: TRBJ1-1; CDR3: CASTPDRGANTEAFF; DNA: TGTGCCAGCACCCCTGACAGGGGTGCGAACACTGAAGCTTTCTTT
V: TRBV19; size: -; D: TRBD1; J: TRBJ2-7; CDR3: CATRTGLYEQYF; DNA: TGTGCCACCCGGACAGGGCTATACGAGCAGTACTTC
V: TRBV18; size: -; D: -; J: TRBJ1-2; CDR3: CASSPEGGANYGYTF; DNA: TGTGCCAGCTCACCCGAGGGTGGAGCTAACTATGGCTACACCTTC
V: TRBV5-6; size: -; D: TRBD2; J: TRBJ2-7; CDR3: CASRMEGLALDEQYF; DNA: TGTGCCAGCAGGATGGAGGGACTAGCTCTGGACGAGCAGTACTTC
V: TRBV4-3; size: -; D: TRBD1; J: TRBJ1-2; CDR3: CASSRTGEEGYTF; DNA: TGCGCCAGCAGCCGAACAGGGGAGGAAGGCTACACCTTC
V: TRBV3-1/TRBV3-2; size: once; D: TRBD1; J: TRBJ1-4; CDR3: CASSLRTGGPEKLFF; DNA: TGTGCCAGCAGCCTTAGGACAGGGGGGCCTGAAAAACTGTTTTTT
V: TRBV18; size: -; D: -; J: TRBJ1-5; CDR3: CASSPQQIPNQPQHF; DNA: TGTGCCAGCTCCCCCCAACAGATCCCCAATCAGCCCCAGCATTTT
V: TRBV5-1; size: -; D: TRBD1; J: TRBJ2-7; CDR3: CASSFDRDTYEQYF; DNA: TGCGCCAGCAGCTTTGACAGGGACACCTACGAGCAGTACTTC
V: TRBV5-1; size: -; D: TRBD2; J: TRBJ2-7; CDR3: CASSSTSGISYEQYF; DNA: TGCGCCAGCAGCTCCACTAGCGGGATATCCTACGAGCAGTACTTC
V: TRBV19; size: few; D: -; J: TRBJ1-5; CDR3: CASSIRAGDNQPQHF; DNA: TGTGCCAGTAGTATTCGGGCAGGGGACAATCAGCCCCAGCATTTT
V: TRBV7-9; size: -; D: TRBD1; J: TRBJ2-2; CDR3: CASSPGQANTGELFF; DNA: TGTGCCAGCAGCCCTGGACAGGCGAACACCGGGGAGCTGTTTTTT
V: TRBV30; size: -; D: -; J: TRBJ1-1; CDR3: CAWSVHRGTEAFF; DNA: TGTGCCTGGAGTGTACATAGGGGTACTGAAGCTTTCTTT
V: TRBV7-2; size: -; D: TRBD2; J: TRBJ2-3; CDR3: CASSLAGGRRTDTQYF; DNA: TGTGCCAGCAGCTTAGCGGGCGGGAGACGGACAGATACGCAGTATTTT
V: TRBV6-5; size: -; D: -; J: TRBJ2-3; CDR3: CASSLGGTATDTQYF; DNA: TGTGCCAGCAGCTTAGGCGGGACAGCGACAGATACGCAGTATTTT
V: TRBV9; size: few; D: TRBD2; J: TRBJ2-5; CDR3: CASSGLAGGETQYF; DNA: TGTGCCAGCAGCGGCCTAGCGGGGGGAGAGACCCAGTACTTC
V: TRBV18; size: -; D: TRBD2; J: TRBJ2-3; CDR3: CASSPGLARTDTQYF; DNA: TGTGCCAGCTCTCCGGGACTAGCGAGGACAGATACGCAGTATTTT
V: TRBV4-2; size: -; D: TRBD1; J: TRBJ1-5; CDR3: CASSQHSDRGNQPQHF; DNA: TGTGCCAGCAGCCAACATTCCGACAGGGGCAATCAGCCCCAGCATTTT
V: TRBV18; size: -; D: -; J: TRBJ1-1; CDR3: CASKADTEAFF; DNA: TGTGCCAGTAAAGCGGACACTGAAGCTTTCTTT
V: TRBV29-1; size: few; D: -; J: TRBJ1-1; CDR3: CSVLLGGLENTEAFF; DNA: TGCAGCGTTCTCCTGGGGGGGCTCGAGAACACTGAAGCTTTCTTT
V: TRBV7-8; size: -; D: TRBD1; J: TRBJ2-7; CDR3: CASRRGDRGQSSYEQYF; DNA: TGTGCCAGCCGGCGGGGGGACAGGGGCCAGAGCTCCTACGAGCAGTACTTC
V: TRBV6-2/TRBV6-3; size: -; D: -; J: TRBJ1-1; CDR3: CASSYIGATEAFF; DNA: TGTGCCAGCAGTTACATAGGGGCCACTGAAGCTTTCTTT
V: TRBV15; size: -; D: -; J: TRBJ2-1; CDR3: CATSRDLSYNEQFF; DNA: TGTGCCACCAGCAGAGACCTCTCCTACAATGAGCAGTTCTTC
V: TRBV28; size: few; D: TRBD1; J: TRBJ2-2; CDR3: CASSETGGTGELFF; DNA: TGTGCCAGCAGTGAGACAGGGGGGACCGGGGAGCTGTTTTTT
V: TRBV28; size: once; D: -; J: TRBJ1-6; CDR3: CASRTDSSNSPLHF; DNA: TGTGCCAGCAGGACGGACAGTAGTAATTCACCCCTCCACTTT
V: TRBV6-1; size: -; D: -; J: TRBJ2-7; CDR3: CASREVRGEQYF; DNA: TGTGCCAGCAGGGAAGTTAGGGGCGAGCAGTACTTC
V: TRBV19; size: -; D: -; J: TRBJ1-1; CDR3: CASSRRFSEGWLNTEAFF; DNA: TGTGCCAGTAGCCGCCGATTTAGCGAGGGCTGGTTGAACACTGAAGCTTTCTTT
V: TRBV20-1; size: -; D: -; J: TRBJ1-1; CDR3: CSAVKNTEAFF; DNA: TGCAGTGCTGTCAAGAACACTGAAGCTTTCTTT